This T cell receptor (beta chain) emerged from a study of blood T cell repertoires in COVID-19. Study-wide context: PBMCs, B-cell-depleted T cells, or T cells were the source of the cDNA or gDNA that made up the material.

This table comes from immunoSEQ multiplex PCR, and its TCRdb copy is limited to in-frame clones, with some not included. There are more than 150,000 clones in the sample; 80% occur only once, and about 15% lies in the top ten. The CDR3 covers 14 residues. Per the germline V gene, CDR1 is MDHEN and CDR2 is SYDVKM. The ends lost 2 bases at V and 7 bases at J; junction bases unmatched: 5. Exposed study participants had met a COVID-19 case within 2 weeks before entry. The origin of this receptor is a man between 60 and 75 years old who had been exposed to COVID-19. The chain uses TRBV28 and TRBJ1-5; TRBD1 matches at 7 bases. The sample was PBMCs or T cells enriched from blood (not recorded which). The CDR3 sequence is CASSLRQGGQPQHF. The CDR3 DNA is TGTGCCAGCAGTTTACGACAGGGCGGCCAGCCCCAGCATTTT.